This T cell receptor beta chain emerged from a study of shared clonotypes between healthy human individuals. The study, taken as a whole, reports: Tissues were not sampled, only blood, and their repertoires likely differ.

The sample holds one count of this clone. Its antigen remains unknown. Germline loops: CDR1 WSHSY, CDR2 SAAADI. The CDR3 spans 12 residues. The V end was cut by 4 bases, the J end by 5 bases, with 9 bases between. Clones were read by immunoSEQ multiplex PCR, and TCRdb kept only the in-frame ones, dropping some. The sample holds more than 1.2 million clones, approximately 98.5% seen once. The sample consisted of naive CD4+ T cells sorted from blood. Documented subset: CD45RA+ positively selected. The sequence derives from a man aged 30 to 39 in good health. The chain carries TRBV10-2 and TRBJ2-7; D possibly corresponds to TRBD1 (5 bases). The CDR3 is CASSGRGHEQYF. The CDR3 DNA is TGCGCCAGCAGTGGAAGGGGCCACGAGCAGTACTTC.